Following are 13 T cell receptor beta chains from one sample sequenced in a study of blood T cell repertoires in COVID-19. Here immunoSEQ multiplex PCR was the method, and the copy in TCRdb shows in-frame clones only, minus some. This table has 150,000 to 200,000 clones, roughly 80% appearing once. Sequencing was performed on peripheral blood. The receptors originated from a man between 60 and 75 years old with acute or convalescent COVID-19.

On this clone itself: The junction departs from the called germline gene at one end, perhaps through a read error. The J gene is TRBJ1-3, the V gene TRBV7-7, with no clear D. CDR3 length: 15 amino acids. Germline loops: CDR1 SSHAT, CDR2 FNYEAQ (reference sequence). The CDR3 region is CASSLDGGSGNTIYF. CDR3 nucleotide sequence: TGTGCTAGCAGCTTAGACGGAGGCTCTGGAAACACCATATATTTT.

The genes are TRBV14 and TRBJ1-3; D remains unclear. V lost 3 bases and J 2 bases, leaving 8 bases between the germline ends. Per germline, CDR1 SGHDN and CDR2 FVKESK. The CDR3 consists of 14 residues. The CDR3 loop reads CASSHRETGNTIYF. CDR3 in DNA: TGTGCCAGCAGCCACCGGGAGACTGGAAACACCATATATTTT.

The CDR3 loop is CSASASSGNTDTQYF. The DNA for the CDR3 is TGCAGTGCTAGTGCGTCTAGCGGGAATACAGATACGCAGTATTTT. V usage is TRBV20-1 and J usage is TRBJ2-3; 9 bases agree with TRBD2. The V segment lost 3 bases and the J segment 3 bases; nucleotides outside the gene matches: 7. From germline, CDR1 is DFQATT and CDR2 SNEGSKA (reference sequence). The CDR3 runs 15 residues.

The V call is TRBV7-8, the J call TRBJ2-1; 11 nucleotides line up with TRBD2. The V gene end was trimmed by 6 bases and the J gene end by 7 bases; junction bases not matched to a gene: 8. Germline V lookup: CDR1 SGHVS, CDR2 FQNEAQ. CDR3 size: 15 residues. DNA of the CDR3: TGTGCCAGCAGACCCTGGGCTAGCGGGGGGAATGAGCAGTTCTTC. It codes for CASRPWASGGNEQFF. Full variable domain (rest looked up from reference TRBV7-8 and TRBJ2-1): GAGVSQSPRYKVAKRGQDVALRCDPISGHVSLFWYQQALGQGPEFLTYFQNEAQLDKSGLPSDRFFAERPEGSVSTLKIQRTQQEDSAVYLCASRPWASGGNEQFFGPGTRLTVL.

The rearrangement uses TRBV6-5 and TRBJ2-3; D might be TRBD1 (6 bases). Germline V gene lookup returns CDR1 MNHEY and CDR2 SVGAGI. The CDR3 loop spans 11 amino acids. V was pared by 6 bases and J by 9 bases, with 10 bases between. CDR3 in amino acids: CASRIQGTQYF. The CDR3 coding sequence is TGTGCCAGCAGGATACAGGGCACGCAGTATTTT.

CDR3 sequence: CASRSGTGDTGELFF. The CDR3 DNA reads as TGCGCCAGCAGGTCCGGGACAGGGGATACCGGGGAGCTGTTTTTT. The chain carries TRBV5-1 and TRBJ2-2; 10 positions match TRBD1. This CDR3 comprises 15 residues. CDR1 and CDR2 from the germline V gene are SGHRS and YFSETQ. V gave up 5 bases and J gave up 5 bases; unmatched junction bases: 6. The whole variable domain, filled in from reference TRBV5-1 and TRBJ2-2, reads KAGVTQTPRYLIKTRGQQVTLSCSPISGHRSVSWYQQTPGQGLQFLFEYFSETQRNKGNFPGRFSGRQFSNSRSEMNVSTLELGDSALYLCASRSGTGDTGELFFGEGSRLTVL.

The rearrangement links TRBV6-4 to TRBJ1-6; a weak D match, TRBD1 (5 bases). Germline V gives CDR1 MRHNA, CDR2 SNTAGT. Trimming took 2 bases from V and 2 from J, leaving 13 bases between them. The length of the CDR3 is 17 residues. The CDR3 reads CASSDPGGRAYNSPLHF. CDR3 bases: TGTGCCAGCAGTGACCCGGGGGGTCGGGCCTATAATTCACCCCTCCACTTT.

This sequence joins TRBV10-2 and TRBJ2-2; D perhaps matches TRBD2 (5 bases). Trimming cost V 4 bases and J 1 base, with 13 bases left between them. Germline V gene sequence: CDR1 WSHSY, CDR2 SAAADI. This CDR3 comprises 16 residues. CDR3 sequence reads: CASSGPAAVNTGELFF. The CDR3 DNA reads as TGCGCCAGCAGTGGTCCAGCGGCCGTGAACACCGGGGAGCTGTTTTTT.

This chain joins TRBV14 and TRBJ2-4, with D tentatively TRBD1 (6 bases). With 2 bases removed from V and 10 bases from J, the gap between germline ends came to 9 bases. The CDR3 extends over 12 amino acids. The germline gives CDR1 SGHDN, CDR2 FVKESK. This CDR3 is CASSQSGQIQYF. The CDR3 DNA reads as TGTGCCAGCAGCCAATCCGGACAGATTCAGTACTTC.

The rearrangement links TRBV2 to TRBJ1-1; 10 nucleotides match TRBD1. CDR1 SNHLY and CDR2 FYNNEI come from the germline V gene. Trimming removed 3 bases from V and 0 bases from J; junction bases left unmatched: 1. This CDR3 has 15 amino acids. Here the CDR3 DNA reads TGTGCCAGCAGTGAGGGGACAGGGGTGAACACTGAAGCTTTCTTT. Translating gives CASSEGTGVNTEAFF.

V usage is TRBV11-3 and J usage is TRBJ2-7, with D maybe TRBD1 (5 bases). Germline V gene sequence: CDR1 SGHNT, CDR2 YENEEA. The V end lost 5 bases, the J end lost 0 bases, and 11 bases lay between the germline ends. This CDR3 contains 14 residues. The CDR3 nucleotides read TGTGCCAGCAGCCCGGACACGGACTCCTACGAGCAGTACTTC. As protein: CASSPDTDSYEQYF.

The chain links TRBV2 to TRBJ1-1; 8 nucleotides line up with TRBD1. The ends lost 2 bases at V and 6 bases at J; junction bases unmatched: 8. The CDR3 length is 15 residues. From germline, CDR1 is SNHLY and CDR2 FYNNEI. In DNA form, the CDR3 reads TGTGCCAGCAGTGAATCCAACACAGGGGGAGCTGAAGCTTTCTTT. This encodes CASSESNTGGAEAFF.

The V gene is TRBV5-1, the J gene TRBJ2-3, with TRBD1 matching over 7 bases. Germline CDR1 reads SGHRS; CDR2 reads YFSETQ. This CDR3 is built from 16 residues. Trimming removed 0 bases from V and 1 base from J; junction bases left unmatched: 5. Written as DNA, the CDR3 is TGCGCCAGCAGCTTGGGATCCGGGACAGGCACAGATACGCAGTATTTT. Protein product: CASSLGSGTGTDTQYF. Full variable domain (missing parts from reference TRBV5-1 and TRBJ2-3): KAGVTQTPRYLIKTRGQQVTLSCSPISGHRSVSWYQQTPGQGLQFLFEYFSETQRNKGNFPGRFSGRQFSNSRSEMNVSTLELGDSALYLCASSLGSGTGTDTQYFGPGTRLTVL.